The 30 T cell receptor beta chains presented below share a single source sample, sequenced in a study of blood T cell repertoires in COVID-19. Sequencing was performed with immunoSEQ multiplex PCR; in TCRdb, only in-frame clones are kept and a portion is missing. The data hold about 240,000 clones, with more than 75% observed a single time. The sample was peripheral blood. The origin of the receptors is a woman aged 55-69 years with active or convalescent COVID-19.

The chain joins TRBV2 to TRBJ2-1; 7 bases are shared with TRBD2. Germline loops: CDR1 SNHLY, CDR2 FYNNEI. CDR3 length: 15 amino acids. V gave up 6 bases and J gave up 2 bases; unmatched junction bases: 7. CDR3 DNA: TGTGCCAGCAGGTGGGGGACTACAACCTACAATGAGCAGTTCTTC. It specifies CASRWGTTTYNEQFF.

The gene calls are TRBV6-6 and TRBJ1-1, with 7 bases matching TRBD1. The germline CDR1 and CDR2 sequences are MNHNY and SVGAGI (reference sequence). The CDR3 has 15 residues. V was pared by 0 bases and J by 1 base, with 2 bases of the junction left unmatched. CDR3 sequence (DNA): TGTGCCAGCAGTTACTCGAACAGGGGGAACACTGAAGCTTTCTTT. Translated, it gives CASSYSNRGNTEAFF.

This clone was detected ten times or more. V is TRBV6-5 and J is TRBJ1-2; D is ambiguous. Trimming shortened V by 2 bases and J by 6 bases, and 13 bases separated the two germline ends. Germline V CDR1 and CDR2: MNHEY, SVGAGI. The CDR3 has 14 amino acids. Written as DNA, the CDR3 is TGTGCCAGCAGTTACAGGGCGGGTCGGGATGGCTACACCTTC. Amino acid sequence: CASSYRAGRDGYTF.

The J gene is TRBJ2-5, the V gene TRBV18; maybe TRBD2 (6 bases). Germline assignment: CDR1 KGHSH and CDR2 LQKENI. There are 14 residues in the CDR3. V lost 3 bases and J lost 9, with 17 bases in between. The CDR3 nucleotides read TGTGCCAGCTCACCGGGCGGGACCTCCTCGGCCCAGTACTTC. It codes for CASSPGGTSSAQYF.

The V and J genes are TRBV19 and TRBJ1-5, with a tentative D call TRBD1 (5 bases). The CDR3 is 15 amino acids. Germline-derived CDR1 and CDR2 are LNHDA and SQIVND (reference sequence). V lost 3 bases to trimming and J lost 6 bases, with 15 bases between them. CDR3 amino acids: CASSMGPSSVQPQHF. CDR3 nucleotide sequence: TGTGCCAGTAGTATGGGGCCGTCCAGCGTTCAGCCCCAGCATTTT. Full variable domain (rest looked up from reference TRBV19 and TRBJ1-5): DGGITQSPKYLFRKEGQNVTLSCEQNLNHDAMYWYRQDPGQGLRLIYYSQIVNDFQKGDIAEGYSVSREKKESFPLTVTSAQKNPTAFYLCASSMGPSSVQPQHFGDGTRLSIL.

The rearrangement joins TRBV27 to TRBJ2-5; D might be TRBD1 (5 bases). This CDR3 spans 15 amino acids. Looked up from germline, CDR1 is MNHEY and CDR2 is SMNVEV (reference sequence). The ends were cut back, 8 bases at V and 5 bases at J, with 21 bases in the middle. The CDR3 nucleotides read TGTGCCAGCCAAGTCACCCCTGGCAGGGTTGAGACCCAGTACTTC. Translated, it gives CASQVTPGRVETQYF.

CDR3 sequence: CASSMRPQGGYYEQYF. CDR3 nucleotide sequence: TGTGCCAGTAGTATGCGGCCACAGGGCGGTTACTACGAGCAGTACTTC. The rearrangement uses TRBV19 and TRBJ2-7; possible D gene TRBD1, 6 bases. Germline lookup yields CDR1 LNHDA and CDR2 SQIVND (reference sequence). Trimming took 3 bases from V and 3 from J, leaving 18 bases between them. The CDR3 totals 16 residues.

V gene TRBV9 combines with J gene TRBJ1-3, with 7 bases identical to TRBD1. CDR1 SGDLS and CDR2 YYNGEE come from the germline V gene. V lost 0 bases to trimming and J lost 0 bases; unmatched junction nucleotides: 12. The CDR3 runs to 19 residues. The CDR3 sequence: CASSVGGGTAMGSGNTIYF. CDR3 DNA sequence: TGTGCCAGCAGCGTAGGTGGCGGGACAGCCATGGGCTCTGGAAACACCATATATTTT.

The chain has TRBV7-2 and TRBJ1-5; D gene ambiguous. V dropped 1 base and J dropped 0 bases, with 7 bases sitting between them. Germline V CDR1 and CDR2: SGHTA, FQGNSA. This CDR3 has 15 residues. The CDR3 nucleotides read TGTGCCAGCAGCTTAGGGGAGTATAGCAATCAGCCCCAGCATTTT. Protein sequence: CASSLGEYSNQPQHF. The full variable domain, its missing parts supplied by reference TRBV7-2 and TRBJ1-5, is GAGVSQSPSNKVTEKGKDVELRCDPISGHTALYWYRQSLGQGLEFLIYFQGNSAPDKSGLPSDRFSAERTGGSVSTLTIQRTQQEDSAVYLCASSLGEYSNQPQHFGDGTRLSIL.

J is TRBJ1-2 and V is TRBV5-4; TRBD1 matches 8 bases. Germline V gives CDR1 SGHNT, CDR2 YYREEE (reference sequence). V was clipped by 0 bases and J by 14 bases; unmatched bases: 3. The CDR3 contains 11 residues. CDR3 nucleotides: TGTGCCAGCAGCTTGGGACAGGGGAAGACCTTC. Its protein is CASSLGQGKTF.

This chain joins TRBV19 and TRBJ1-3; TRBD1 matches at 8 bases. Unmatched junction bases numbered 10, after V lost 5 bases and J lost 4 bases. Germline-derived CDR1 and CDR2 are LNHDA and SQIVND (reference sequence). The CDR3 runs to 16 residues. The CDR3: CASSGFQGARGNTIYF. CDR3 DNA sequence: TGTGCCAGTAGTGGATTTCAGGGGGCGCGAGGAAACACCATATATTTT. The whole variable domain, filled in from reference TRBV19 and TRBJ1-3, reads DGGITQSPKYLFRKEGQNVTLSCEQNLNHDAMYWYRQDPGQGLRLIYYSQIVNDFQKGDIAEGYSVSREKKESFPLTVTSAQKNPTAFYLCASSGFQGARGNTIYFGEGSWLTVV.

The J gene is TRBJ2-7, the V gene TRBV19, with 9 bases identical to TRBD1. V lost 4 bases to trimming and J lost 2 bases; unmatched junction nucleotides: 6. This CDR3 has 15 amino acids. From germline, CDR1 is LNHDA and CDR2 SQIVND (reference sequence). The CDR3 loop reads CASSTGTGRPYEQYF. DNA for the CDR3: TGTGCCAGTAGTACCGGGACAGGGAGACCCTACGAGCAGTACTTC.

CDR3: CASSFWAGGTEAFF. CDR3 nucleotide sequence: TGTGCCAGCAGTTTCTGGGCAGGGGGCACTGAAGCTTTCTTT. The chain uses TRBV27 and TRBJ1-1, with 7 bases lining up with TRBD1. Germline V lookup: CDR1 MNHEY, CDR2 SMNVEV (reference sequence). The trim removed 3 bases at V and 4 bases at J, leaving 5 bases unmatched. This CDR3 is 14 amino acids long.

This clone was counted many times. The CDR3, as DNA: TGTGCCAGCAGCTTAGATCTGCCGGGGGGCCCCACCGGGGAGCTGTTTTTT. Its protein product is CASSLDLPGGPTGELFF. V and J are TRBV11-2 and TRBJ2-2; D may be TRBD2 (7 bases). CDR1 SGHAT and CDR2 FQNNGV come from the germline V gene. The CDR3 length is 17 residues. Trimming took 0 bases from V and 4 from J, leaving 15 bases between them.

The genes are TRBV27 and TRBJ2-5; a weak D match, TRBD2 (5 bases). This CDR3 has 16 residues. Germline V CDR1 and CDR2: MNHEY, SMNVEV (reference sequence). The V gene lost 6 bases and the J gene lost 0 bases, with 17 bases spanning the gap. Here the CDR3 reads CASSRTGMANQETQYF. DNA of the CDR3: TGTGCCAGCAGCCGGACTGGAATGGCCAACCAAGAGACCCAGTACTTC.

The V call is TRBV28, the J call TRBJ1-1; D call uncertain. Per the germline V gene, CDR1 is MDHEN and CDR2 is SYDVKM. Trimming stripped 8 bases from V and 4 bases from J, with 14 bases between. The CDR3 consists of 13 residues. The chain's CDR3 is CASGSGIGTEAFF. The CDR3 nucleotides read TGTGCCAGCGGATCGGGGATTGGCACTGAAGCTTTCTTT. The full variable domain, its missing parts supplied by reference TRBV28 and TRBJ1-1, is DVKVTQSSRYLVKRTGEKVFLECVQDMDHENMFWYRQDPGLGLRLIYFSYDVKMKEKGDIPEGYSVSREKKERFSLILESASTNQTSMYLCASGSGIGTEAFFGQGTRLTVV.

The table lists this clone with a count of one. The rearrangement joins TRBV7-9 to TRBJ1-1; tentative D call: TRBD1 (5 bases). CDR3 length: 13 amino acids. V gave up 8 bases and J gave up 2 bases, with 12 bases separating them. The V gene's germline CDR1 is SEHNR and CDR2 FQNEAQ (reference sequence). CDR3 sequence reads: CASGSGHNTEAFF. In DNA form, the CDR3 reads TGTGCCAGCGGTTCAGGGCATAACACTGAAGCTTTCTTT. Complete variable domain (other parts from reference TRBV7-9 and TRBJ1-1): DTGVSQNPRHKITKRGQNVTFRCDPISEHNRLYWYRQTLGQGPEFLTYFQNEAQLEKSRLLSDRFSAERPKGSFSTLEIQRTEQGDSAMYLCASGSGHNTEAFFGQGTRLTVV.

V and J are TRBV19 and TRBJ1-1, with D maybe TRBD1 (5 bases). The CDR3 contains 14 residues. V lost 4 bases and J 1 base, leaving 10 bases between the germline ends. Germline V gene lookup returns CDR1 LNHDA and CDR2 SQIVND (reference sequence). The DNA for the CDR3 is TGTGCCAGTAGTAACCTGGGGGGGAACACTGAAGCTTTCTTT. It specifies CASSNLGGNTEAFF.

The J gene is TRBJ1-2, the V gene TRBV2; D may be TRBD1 (5 bases). V was pared by 6 bases and J by 0 bases, with 11 bases between. Germline CDR1 is SNHLY and CDR2 is FYNNEI. The CDR3 has 14 residues. CDR3 DNA sequence: TGTGCCAGCAGCGTGGGGCTTCCTAACTATGGCTACACCTTC. It specifies CASSVGLPNYGYTF.

The chain carries TRBV11-3 and TRBJ1-5, with a weak D call TRBD1 (5 bases). The CDR3 length is 15 residues. Trimming removed 1 base from V and 2 bases from J, with 9 bases in between. The germline V gene has CDR1 SGHNT and CDR2 YENEEA. In nucleotides, the CDR3 is TGTGCCAGCAGCTTAGCGGGAGGGGGCAATCAGCCCCAGCATTTT. Residues: CASSLAGGGNQPQHF. The whole variable domain, remainder taken from reference TRBV11-3 and TRBJ1-5, is EAGVVQSPRYKIIEKKQPVAFWCNPISGHNTLYWYLQNLGQGPELLIRYENEEAVDDSQLPKDRFSAERLKGVDSTLKIQPAELGDSAVYLCASSLAGGGNQPQHFGDGTRLSIL.

This chain joins TRBV7-8 and TRBJ1-2; 9 positions match TRBD1. V trimming: 5 bases; J trimming: 4 bases; junction bases outside the gene matches: 8. Germline-derived CDR1 and CDR2 are SGHVS and FQNEAQ. This CDR3 contains 15 residues. This chain's CDR3 is CASSLQGALLYGYTF. CDR3 bases: TGTGCCAGCAGCCTACAGGGGGCCCTCCTCTATGGCTACACCTTC.

The chain recombines TRBV7-8 with TRBJ2-3; 12 positions agree with TRBD2. Germline lookup yields CDR1 SGHVS and CDR2 FQNEAQ. The CDR3 totals 17 residues. Losses at the gene ends were 1 base for V and 4 bases for J; bases not matched to a gene: 6. The CDR3: CASSLVPSGGAPDTQYF. The CDR3 DNA sequence: TGTGCCAGCAGCTTAGTCCCTAGCGGGGGGGCCCCAGATACGCAGTATTTT.

In DNA form, the CDR3 reads TGTGCCAGCAGTGCTACCTACGAGCAGTACTTC. It codes for CASSATYEQYF. The J gene is TRBJ2-7, the V gene TRBV12-3 or TRBV12-4; D call uncertain. There are 11 residues in the CDR3. V was shortened by 5 bases and J by 2 bases, with 4 bases between the two germline ends.

A single count supports this clone. The chain links TRBV6-2 or TRBV6-3 to TRBJ1-2; D unclear. Trimming pared 2 bases from V and 8 bases from J, leaving 15 bases between. Germline loops: CDR1 MNHEY, CDR2 SVGEGT. CDR3 size: 14 residues. Here the CDR3 DNA reads TGTGCCAGCAGTTACCCCCTTTACGGGTACGGCTACACCTTC. Its protein is CASSYPLYGYGYTF.

The V call is TRBV7-2, the J call TRBJ1-1; 7 nucleotides align to TRBD1. Germline V lookup: CDR1 SGHTA, CDR2 FQGNSA. After removal of 5 bases from V and 2 bases from J, the junction contained 5 bases not matched to a gene. The length of the CDR3 is 14 residues. Here the CDR3 DNA reads TGTGCCAGCAGCATCGGACAGGCCAACACTGAAGCTTTCTTT. Amino acid sequence: CASSIGQANTEAFF.

The rearrangement joins TRBV21-1 to TRBJ1-2; no DNA check was done on the table's D call, TRBD1. TRBV21-1 is given as a pseudogene. The CDR3 sequence is 15 residues long. The CDR3 protein is CASSSPRDRYYGYTF. The CDR3 DNA sequence: TGTGCCAGCAGCTCCCCCCGGGACAGGTACTATGGCTACACCTTC.

This chain uses TRBV30 with TRBJ1-5; possible D gene TRBD1, 5 bases. V dropped 3 bases and J dropped 0 bases, with 6 bases sitting between them. Looked up from germline, CDR1 is GTSNPN and CDR2 is SVGIG (reference sequence). The CDR3 covers 13 residues. The CDR3 loop reads CAWSDSSNQPQHF. The CDR3 region has the DNA TGTGCCTGGAGCGACAGTAGCAATCAGCCCCAGCATTTT.

In this sample, this clone turned up a few times. V gene TRBV7-9 combines with J gene TRBJ1-5, with D hard to call. The CDR3 has 13 residues. Between the trimmed V and J ends, which lost 5 bases and 4 bases, there was a span of 9 bases. The germline V gene has CDR1 SEHNR and CDR2 FQNEAQ (reference sequence). Here the CDR3 DNA reads TGTGCCAGCAGCGGTGGGAGGAATCAGCCCCAGCATTTT. As protein: CASSGGRNQPQHF.

V gene TRBV4-1 combines with J gene TRBJ2-5, with D unclear. Germline CDR1 MGHRA, CDR2 YSYEKL. The V gene lost 0 bases and the J gene lost 4 bases, with 9 bases spanning the gap. The CDR3 consists of 14 residues. The CDR3 DNA is TGCGCCAGCAGCCAAGATTCCTCTATAGAGACCCAGTACTTC. This encodes CASSQDSSIETQYF.

The chain combines TRBV11-2 with TRBJ1-6, with 9 positions matching TRBD1. This CDR3 comprises 13 residues. Germline V gives CDR1 SGHAT, CDR2 FQNNGV. J lost 8 bases, V lost 8 bases, and 4 bases had no gene match. The DNA of the CDR3 is TGTGCCAGCCGCCGGGACAGGGATTCACCCCTCCACTTT. Protein sequence: CASRRDRDSPLHF. Drawing the rest from reference TRBV11-2 and TRBJ1-6, the complete variable domain is EAGVAQSPRYKIIEKRQSVAFWCNPISGHATLYWYQQILGQGPKLLIQFQNNGVVDDSQLPKDRFSAERLKGVDSTLKIQPAKLEDSAVYLCASRRDRDSPLHFGNGTRLTVT.